A selection of T cell receptor beta chains follows, all from one sample in a study of T cells after posttransplantation cyclophosphamide. Libraries were prepared by immunoSEQ multiplex PCR; TCRdb keeps only in-frame clonotypes and omits some of them. Singletons are absent from the sample, which has 40,000 to 60,000 clones. The sample comprised PBMCs. Receptors were obtained from a man aged 35 to 55 in good health, CMV-negative, and a related stem cell transplant donor. Each CDR3 is given with its conserved first and last residue. The D gene is left open where the match is weak. Some rows have no size entry. The others give once, few or many, or a class for an expanded clone.

>18|TRBJ2-3|TRBV4-1|many|TRBD2
CASSQKGLAGLSTDTQYF
TGCGCCAGCAGCCAAAAGGGACTAGCGGGGCTTAGCACAGATACGCAGTATTTT
>14|TRBJ1-4|TRBV4-1|many|TRBD1
CASSQRDSGEKLFF
TGCGCCAGCAGCCAACGGGACAGTGGGGAAAAACTGTTTTTT
>14|TRBJ2-1|TRBV27|many|NA
CASSLGLGVNEQFF
TGTGCCAGCAGTTTAGGGCTAGGGGTAAATGAGCAGTTCTTC
>14|TRBJ1-1|TRBV11-2|many|NA
CASSFIRSNTEAFF
TGTGCCAGCAGCTTTATACGGAGCAACACTGAAGCTTTCTTT
>15|TRBJ2-7|TRBV7-9|many|TRBD1
CASSTDRDYSYEQYF
TGTGCCAGCAGCACGGACAGGGATTACTCCTACGAGCAGTACTTC
>14|TRBJ2-2|TRBV29-1|many|NA
CSVARTANTGELFF
TGCAGCGTTGCCCGGACAGCTAACACCGGGGAGCTGTTTTTT
>16|TRBJ2-1|TRBV5-1|many|NA
CASSLRARVSYNEQFF
TGCGCCAGCAGCTTGAGGGCCAGGGTCTCCTACAATGAGCAGTTCTTC
>14|TRBJ1-1|TRBV4-2|many|NA
CASSLGLDSTEAFF
TGTGCCAGCAGCCTAGGACTTGACTCCACTGAAGCTTTCTTT
>16|TRBJ2-2|TRBV14|many|NA
CASSPTWMAGTGELFF
TGTGCCAGCAGCCCGACATGGATGGCCGGCACCGGGGAGCTGTTTTTT
>14|TRBJ1-2|TRBV19|many|TRBD1
CASTETGGAHGYTF
TGTGCCAGTACCGAGACAGGGGGCGCCCATGGCTACACCTTC
>14|TRBJ2-3|TRBV28|many|NA
CASRLQGSTDTQYF
TGTGCCAGCAGGTTACAGGGATCGACAGATACGCAGTATTTT
>16|TRBJ1-3|TRBV9|many|TRBD1
CASSGTGTFDGNTIYF
TGTGCCAGCAGCGGGACAGGGACCTTCGATGGAAACACCATATATTTT
>14|TRBJ1-2|TRBV28|many|NA
CASRTTGLNYGYTF
TGTGCCAGCAGGACGACAGGCCTTAACTATGGCTACACCTTC
>16|TRBJ2-2|TRBV27|many|NA
CASTPGGRGRTGELFF
TGTGCCAGCACCCCCGGGGGGCGAGGGAGAACCGGGGAGCTGTTTTTT
>13|TRBJ2-5|TRBV5-1|many|NA
CASTLDFQETQYF
TGCGCCAGCACCCTGGACTTTCAAGAGACCCAGTACTTC
>14|TRBJ2-1|TRBV11-1|many|NA
CASSLGTYDNEQFF
TGTGCCAGCAGCTTAGGGACATACGACAATGAGCAGTTCTTC
>14|TRBJ2-3|TRBV4-1|many|TRBD1
CASSLGQGPDTQYF
TGCGCCAGCAGCCTCGGACAGGGCCCAGATACGCAGTATTTT
>17|TRBJ1-5|TRBV19|many|TRBD1
CASSAGTAAYSNQPQHF
TGTGCCAGTAGTGCCGGGACAGCTGCCTATAGCAATCAGCCCCAGCATTTT
>13|TRBJ1-2|TRBV5-1|many|NA
CASSLDGDYGYTF
TGCGCCAGCAGCTTGGACGGGGACTATGGCTACACCTTC
>12|TRBJ2-1|TRBV19|many|NA
CASSITGNEQFF
TGTGCCAGTAGTATTACAGGAAATGAGCAGTTCTTC
>14|TRBJ2-3|TRBV6-6|many|TRBD2
CASSKLAVLDTQYF
TGTGCCAGCAGTAAACTAGCGGTTTTGGATACGCAGTATTTT
>15|TRBJ2-2|TRBV6-6|many|TRBD1
CASSPRTGGSGELFF
TGTGCCAGCAGCCCCAGGACAGGGGGGAGCGGGGAGCTGTTTTTT
>12|TRBJ1-1|TRBV28|many|NA
CASSFLRGEAFF
TGTGCCAGCAGTTTCTTGAGGGGGGAAGCTTTCTTT
>14|TRBJ2-5|TRBV9|many|TRBD2
CASSVGLAGETQYF
TGTGCCAGCAGCGTAGGGCTAGCGGGGGAGACCCAGTACTTC
>16|TRBJ2-3|TRBV27|many|NA
CASSPGTVIRSDTQYF
TGTGCCAGCAGTCCAGGGACTGTCATAAGGTCCGATACGCAGTATTTT
>15|TRBJ2-1|TRBV27|many|NA
CASSSGDSIDNEQFF
TGTGCCAGCAGTTCCGGGGACTCGATCGACAATGAGCAGTTCTTC
>12|TRBJ1-1|TRBV5-1|many|NA
CASSHGGQEAFF
TGCGCCAGCAGCCACGGAGGACAGGAAGCTTTCTTT
>15|TRBJ1-2|TRBV14|many|NA
CASSLNAGSNYGYTF
TGTGCCAGCAGCCTTAATGCGGGATCTAACTATGGCTACACCTTC
>14|TRBJ2-1|TRBV11-3|many|NA
CASSLAPSGNQQFF
TGTGCCAGCAGCTTAGCCCCCTCGGGGAACCAACAGTTCTTC
>16|TRBJ1-6|TRBV5-6|many|NA
CASSVGGRVSNSPLHF
TGTGCCAGCAGCGTTGGGGGCCGGGTTAGTAATTCACCCCTCCACTTT
>14|TRBJ1-1|TRBV2|many|TRBD1
CASTPGQGLTEAFF
TGTGCCAGCACACCGGGACAGGGGCTAACTGAAGCTTTCTTT
>14|TRBJ1-2|TRBV6-5|many|NA
CASTSGGRGYGYTF
TGTGCCAGCACCTCGGGGGGGAGAGGCTATGGCTACACCTTC
>14|TRBJ2-7|TRBV6-5|few|TRBD1
CASRDRAGSYEQYF
TGTGCCAGCAGGGACAGGGCAGGGAGCTACGAGCAGTACTTC
>15|TRBJ1-5|TRBV4-1|NA|NA
CASSQGGGSHQPQHF
TGCGCCAGCAGCCAAGGAGGGGGTAGTCATCAGCCCCAGCATTTT
>16|TRBJ1-6|TRBV7-9|NA|NA
CASSPLLGRFNSPLHF
TGTGCCAGCAGCCCCCTCCTGGGGCGATTCAATTCACCCCTCCACTTT
>15|TRBJ2-5|TRBV10-1|many|TRBD1
CASRYTPGGDETQYF
TGCGCCAGCAGATATACCCCAGGGGGCGATGAGACCCAGTACTTC
>16|TRBJ1-6|TRBV9|few|TRBD1
CASSVGGQRGNSPLHF
TGTGCCAGCAGCGTAGGGGGACAGAGGGGAAATTCACCCCTCCACTTT
>14|TRBJ2-6|TRBV29-1|many|NA
CSVEYGSGANVLTF
TGCAGCGTTGAATACGGCTCTGGGGCCAACGTCCTGACTTTC
>13|TRBJ2-7|TRBV29-1|many|TRBD2
CSVVTSGNYEQYF
TGCAGCGTTGTAACTAGCGGGAACTACGAGCAGTACTTC
>12|TRBJ2-1|TRBV29-1|many|NA
CSVVRGYNEQFF
TGCAGCGTTGTAAGAGGCTACAATGAGCAGTTCTTC
>16|TRBJ2-1|TRBV5-4|many|TRBD2
CASSSGLAGELDEQFF
TGTGCCAGCAGCTCGGGACTAGCGGGAGAATTAGATGAACAGTTCTTC
>12|TRBJ2-5|TRBV29-1|many|TRBD1
CSGMDRGETQYF
TGCAGCGGGATGGACAGGGGAGAGACCCAGTACTTC
>14|TRBJ2-7|TRBV28|many|NA
CASSSLAYSYEQYF
TGTGCCAGCAGTTCTCTAGCGTACTCCTACGAGCAGTACTTC
>16|TRBJ2-5|TRBV28|few|NA
CASSYPQVQSKETQYF
TGTGCCAGCAGTTACCCCCAAGTGCAATCTAAAGAGACCCAGTACTTC
>14|TRBJ1-2|TRBV7-9|many|NA
CASSLGTADYGYTF
TGTGCCAGCAGCTTAGGGACAGCGGACTATGGCTACACCTTC
>15|TRBJ2-1|TRBV6-6|many|TRBD2
CASSYSSGTSNEQFF
TGTGCCAGCAGTTACTCTTCCGGGACTAGCAATGAGCAGTTCTTC
>13|TRBJ2-1|TRBV4-2|many|NA
CASSQGQLNEQFF
TGTGCCAGCAGCCAAGGACAGCTCAATGAGCAGTTCTTC
>11|TRBJ2-7|TRBV5-5|many|NA
CASSPTNEQYF
TGTGCCAGCAGCCCAACAAACGAGCAGTACTTC
>13|TRBJ2-7|TRBV27|NA|NA
CASSFAGAYEQYF
TGTGCCAGCAGTTTCGCGGGGGCTTACGAGCAGTACTTC
>18|TRBJ1-2|TRBV5-6|many|TRBD1
CASSTPGTGSWGSYGYTF
TGTGCCAGCAGCACCCCCGGGACAGGGTCCTGGGGGAGCTATGGCTACACCTTC
>18|TRBJ2-3|TRBV5-1|many|TRBD2
CASSSQGVRREVTDTQYF
TGCGCCAGCAGCTCCCAGGGAGTTAGGCGGGAGGTAACAGATACGCAGTATTTT
>13|TRBJ2-1|TRBV29-1|many|TRBD1
CSVRDSSYNEQFF
TGCAGCGTCCGGGACAGCTCCTACAATGAGCAGTTCTTC
>16|TRBJ2-7|TRBV18|many|TRBD2
CASSPPLAGSPYEQYF
TGTGCCAGCTCACCACCTCTAGCGGGCTCCCCCTACGAGCAGTACTTC
>14|TRBJ2-7|TRBV13|many|NA
CASRVGRGLYEQYF
TGTGCCAGCAGGGTAGGCAGGGGCCTCTACGAGCAGTACTTC
>12|TRBJ2-7|TRBV28|many|NA
CASSSVPYEQYF
TGTGCCAGCAGTTCGGTTCCCTACGAGCAGTACTTC